These T cell receptor beta chains were read from a single sample in a study of OX40 agonist ivuxolimab in advanced cancers. Sequencing was performed with immunoSEQ multiplex PCR; in TCRdb, only in-frame clones are kept and a portion is missing. The sample consists of 85,000 to 100,000 clones, 70% to 90% of them appearing once. The specimen comprised CD4+ or CD8+ T cells sorted from blood, sampled in a trial of the OX40 agonist ivuxolimab. The receptors come from an adult with an advanced solid tumor such as melanoma, head and neck, liver or kidney cancer. The CDR3 runs from the conserved cysteine through the conserved F or W. The D gene is left open where the match is weak. Not all rows give a size; the values are once, few, many and, for expanded clones, a class.

J gene,clone size,V gene,D gene,CDR3 DNA,CDR3 protein
TRBJ2-1,NA,TRBV7-9,TRBD1,TGTGCCAGCAGCTTCATCAGACAGGGGTCGCGAGGGAATGAGCAGTTCTTC,CASSFIRQGSRGNEQFF
TRBJ1-1,NA,TRBV28,NA,TGTGCCGCCACTATCGGGGCTGAAGCTTTCTTT,CAATIGAEAFF
TRBJ2-3,NA,TRBV28,NA,TGTGCCAGCAGTTTCTTTACGGGAAATACGCAGTATTTT,CASSFFTGNTQYF
TRBJ2-5,NA,TRBV7-9,NA,TGTGCCAGCAGCCTTGACAGGTGGGGGACCCAGTACTTC,CASSLDRWGTQYF
TRBJ2-5,NA,TRBV2,TRBD2,TGTGCCAGCAGTCCCGGACTAGTGAACCAAGAGACCCAGTACTTC,CASSPGLVNQETQYF
TRBJ2-3,NA,TRBV10-3,TRBD2,TGTGCCATTAGCGGGGGGGGCACAGATACGCAGTATTTT,CAISGGGTDTQYF
TRBJ1-6,NA,TRBV6-1,NA,TGTGCCAGCAAAGGCCAGGGAAATTCACCCCTCCACTTT,CASKGQGNSPLHF
TRBJ1-1,NA,TRBV5-1,NA,TGCGCCAGCAGCTCAACCCTAGAGGCTGAAGCTTTCTTT,CASSSTLEAEAFF
TRBJ2-1,NA,TRBV2,TRBD2,TGTGCCAGCAGTCCGGGGGGGCTCTCCTACAATGAGCAGTTCTTC,CASSPGGLSYNEQFF
TRBJ2-6,NA,TRBV5-4,NA,TGTGCCAGCAGCACCCTCGGGGGTCTGGCTGGGGCCAACGTCCTGACTTTC,CASSTLGGLAGANVLTF
TRBJ1-5,NA,TRBV4-2,NA,TGTGCCAGCAGCCAAGACGGCGGGTACACCGATCAGCCCCAGCATTTT,CASSQDGGYTDQPQHF
TRBJ1-2,once,TRBV19,TRBD1,TGTGCCAGCAACCCCAAGAGACAGGGGTCAAACTATGGCTACACCTTC,CASNPKRQGSNYGYTF
TRBJ2-3,NA,TRBV23-1,TRBD2,TGCGCCAGCAGTCAATCTGCGGGGGGAAGCACAGATACGCAGTATTTT,CASSQSAGGSTDTQYF
TRBJ2-1,NA,TRBV6-5,NA,TGTGCCAGCACCAGGGGGGGTGCCTTCGGGAATGAGCAGTTCTTC,CASTRGGAFGNEQFF
TRBJ1-3,NA,TRBV25-1,NA,TGTGCCAGCAGTGAGGGCTCGAGGGGTGGAAACACCATATATTTT,CASSEGSRGGNTIYF
TRBJ1-5,NA,TRBV6-5,NA,TGTGCCAGCAGTCCCGGCAGCAATCAGCCCCAGCATTTT,CASSPGSNQPQHF
TRBJ2-1,NA,TRBV28,NA,TGTGCCAGCAGTTCTCCGTCGGGACACACAATAGAGCAGTTCTTC,CASSSPSGHTIEQFF
TRBJ1-5,NA,TRBV4-1,NA,TGCGCCAGCAGCCGAACCCGGGGCCAGCCCCAGCATTTT,CASSRTRGQPQHF
TRBJ2-2,NA,TRBV7-6,NA,TGTGCCAGCAACTTAGGTGGGACGGGGGAGCTGTTTTTT,CASNLGGTGELFF
TRBJ1-1,NA,TRBV10-3,TRBD1,TGTGCCATACAACAGGGGGTGAACACTGAAGCTTTCTTT,CAIQQGVNTEAFF
TRBJ2-7,NA,TRBV11-2,TRBD2,TGTGCCAGCAGCCAAGGCAGCGGGGGATTCTACGAGCAGTACTTC,CASSQGSGGFYEQYF
TRBJ1-2,NA,TRBV7-8,TRBD1,TGTGCCAGCAGCCGAGGACAGGGGAACTATGGCTACACCTTC,CASSRGQGNYGYTF
TRBJ2-2,NA,TRBV30,NA,TGTGCCTGGTCTGGGGCCTGGTCCACCGGGGAGCTGTTTTTT,CAWSGAWSTGELFF
TRBJ2-3,NA,TRBV2,NA,TGTGCCAGCGGTAGGGGTGGAGATACGCAGTATTTT,CASGRGGDTQYF
TRBJ2-2,once,TRBV19,NA,TGTGCCAGTAGTACCTCATACCAGAGGGCGACCGGGGAGCTGTTTTTT,CASSTSYQRATGELFF
TRBJ2-5,few,TRBV30,TRBD1,TGTGCCGTGACAGGGGGCGGAGAGACCCAGTACTTC,CAVTGGGETQYF
TRBJ2-2,NA,TRBV7-2,NA,TGTGCCAGCAGCTTATCGGTCGGGGAGCTGTTTTTT,CASSLSVGELFF
TRBJ2-1,once,TRBV7-2,TRBD2,TGTGCCAGCAGCTTTAGCGGGGGTTGGGATGAGCAGTTCTTC,CASSFSGGWDEQFF
TRBJ2-5,NA,TRBV9,NA,TGTGCCAGCAGCGTAGGTCTAACCTATGGGGGAGAGACCCAGTACTTC,CASSVGLTYGGETQYF
TRBJ2-1,NA,TRBV2,NA,TGTGCCAGCACTGGACAGTACAATGAGCAGTTCTTC,CASTGQYNEQFF
TRBJ2-5,NA,TRBV5-1,NA,TGCGCCAGCAGCTCCGGACAAGGAGAGACCCAGTACTTC,CASSSGQGETQYF
TRBJ2-1,NA,TRBV7-2,TRBD2,TGTGCCAGCAGCCCGACGATGAGCGGGGGGTACAATGAGCAGTTCTTC,CASSPTMSGGYNEQFF
TRBJ2-3,NA,TRBV4-1,TRBD2,TGCGCCAGCAGCCATTCACTAGCGGACCAGCGAGATACGCAGTATTTT,CASSHSLADQRDTQYF
TRBJ2-1,NA,TRBV7-3,NA,TGTGCCAGCAGCTCCCCTGGGGGTGAGCAGTTCTTC,CASSSPGGEQFF
TRBJ1-5,NA,TRBV9,NA,TGTGCCAGCAGCGTAGATGGGCAGGGAGGTCAGCCCCAGCATTTT,CASSVDGQGGQPQHF
TRBJ1-4,NA,TRBV5-6,TRBD1,TGTGCCAGCAGCGGGACAGAGACTAATGAAAAACTGTTTTTT,CASSGTETNEKLFF
TRBJ2-7,NA,TRBV4-3,TRBD2,TGCGCCAGCAGCAAAAGGGAGGGTTCCTACGAGCAGTACTTC,CASSKREGSYEQYF
TRBJ2-1,few,TRBV19,TRBD1,TGTGCCAGTAGCCCTGGGACAGGGTCCATAGGTGAGCAGTTCTTC,CASSPGTGSIGEQFF
TRBJ2-5,NA,TRBV5-1,TRBD2,TGCGCCAGCAGCTTGGCCATGGTAGCGGGGACTCAGACCCAGTACTTC,CASSLAMVAGTQTQYF
TRBJ2-1,NA,TRBV6-5,NA,TGCGCCAGCAGTTGGACCGGGATGAGCGACAATGAGCAGTTCTTC,CASSWTGMSDNEQFF